The 14 T cell receptor beta chains below come from one sample, sequenced in a study of blood T cell repertoires in COVID-19. Using immunoSEQ multiplex PCR, the repertoire was profiled, and TCRdb retains in-frame clones only, with some absent. The data show some 240,000 clones, 80% to 90% seen once. The sample taken for sequencing was peripheral blood. These receptors came from a woman aged 65 to 85 with COVID-19, enrolled during active disease.

Written as DNA, the CDR3 is TGTGCCAGCAGTGACTCGATAAAAAGTAGCGCGAACACCGGGGAGCTGTTTTTT. Protein sequence: CASSDSIKSSANTGELFF. The rearrangement links TRBV6-4 to TRBJ2-2, with D possibly being TRBD2 (5 bases). The CDR3 runs to 18 residues. CDR1 MRHNA and CDR2 SNTAGT come from the germline V gene. Trimming took 0 bases from V and 0 from J, leaving 14 bases between them.

The chain carries TRBV27 and TRBJ2-6; 8 bases are a match to TRBD1. The CDR3 is 19 residues long. The germline CDR1 and CDR2 sequences are MNHEY and SMNVEV (reference sequence). Unmatched junction bases numbered 13, after V lost 6 bases and J lost 0 bases. CDR3 residues: CASSRRGQGSLSGANVLTF. Written as DNA, the CDR3 is TGTGCCAGCAGCAGGAGAGGACAGGGCTCCCTCTCTGGGGCCAACGTCCTGACTTTC.

V gene TRBV9 combines with J gene TRBJ2-4; tentative D call: TRBD1 (5 bases). This CDR3 has 15 amino acids. V dropped 1 base and J dropped 8 bases, with 16 bases sitting between them. CDR1 and CDR2 from the germline V gene are SGDLS and YYNGEE. The CDR3 loop reads CASSVRAAIGDIQYF. In DNA form, the CDR3 reads TGTGCCAGCAGCGTAAGGGCGGCCATAGGGGACATTCAGTACTTC. Drawing the rest from reference TRBV9 and TRBJ2-4, the complete variable domain is DSGVTQTPKHLITATGQRVTLRCSPRSGDLSVYWYQQSLDQGLQFLIQYYNGEERAKGNILERFSAQQFPDLHSELNLSSLELGDSALYFCASSVRAAIGDIQYFGAGTRLSVL.

The rearrangement joins TRBV28 to TRBJ1-2; 8 nucleotides align to TRBD1. V lost 7 bases to trimming and J lost 4 bases; unmatched junction nucleotides: 8. Germline lookup yields CDR1 MDHEN and CDR2 SYDVKM. This CDR3 spans 14 amino acids. CDR3 region: CASTGQATVYGYTF. CDR3 bases: TGTGCCAGCACGGGACAGGCGACCGTCTATGGCTACACCTTC.

This clone was observed a few times. The rearrangement uses TRBV12-3 or TRBV12-4 and TRBJ1-2; the match to TRBD1 covers 7 bases. This CDR3 has 13 amino acids. The junction had 9 bases not matched to a gene; V was cut back by 6 bases and J by 8 bases. CDR3 sequence (DNA): TGTGCCAGCAGCCCCGACAGGGATCGCGGCTACACCTTC. Its translation: CASSPDRDRGYTF.

The rearrangement joins TRBV11-2 to TRBJ1-3; D not resolved. The CDR3 spans 14 residues. Per the germline V gene, CDR1 is SGHAT and CDR2 is FQNNGV. With 1 base removed from V and 0 bases from J, the gap between germline ends came to 4 bases. The CDR3 DNA reads TGTGCCAGCAGCTTAGCGCGCTCTGGAAACACCATATATTTT. Protein: CASSLARSGNTIYF. The complete variable domain, with remaining parts taken from reference TRBV11-2 and TRBJ1-3, reads EAGVAQSPRYKIIEKRQSVAFWCNPISGHATLYWYQQILGQGPKLLIQFQNNGVVDDSQLPKDRFSAERLKGVDSTLKIQPAKLEDSAVYLCASSLARSGNTIYFGEGSWLTVV.

This chain connects TRBV10-3 to TRBJ2-2, with D hard to call. Trimming removed 2 bases from V and 6 bases from J, with 13 bases in between. Per germline, CDR1 ENHRY and CDR2 SYGVKD. The CDR3 has 15 residues. This chain's CDR3 is CAISERADLSGELFF. CDR3 nucleotide sequence: TGTGCCATCAGTGAGAGAGCCGATCTGTCCGGGGAGCTGTTTTTT.

The chain is built from TRBV18 and TRBJ1-5; no clear D gene. The V and J ends lost 6 bases and 3 bases respectively, with 9 bases between them. The CDR3 sequence is 13 residues long. In germline, CDR1 is KGHSH, CDR2 LQKENI. This CDR3 is CASSPEANQPQHF. The CDR3 region has the DNA TGTGCCAGCTCCCCTGAGGCCAATCAGCCCCAGCATTTT.

J is TRBJ1-6 and V is TRBV18, with TRBD1 matching 9 bases. Germline V gives CDR1 KGHSH, CDR2 LQKENI. Trimming removed 4 bases from V and 2 bases from J; junction bases left unmatched: 9. The length of the CDR3 is 18 residues. Here the CDR3 DNA reads TGTGCCAGCTCACATACTCCGGGACAGGGAACCTATAATTCACCCCTCCACTTT. This codes for CASSHTPGQGTYNSPLHF.

The gene calls are TRBV2 and TRBJ2-7; no clear D gene. The CDR3 runs to 14 residues. V was trimmed by 6 bases and J by 0 bases, leaving 12 bases between them. Germline loops: CDR1 SNHLY, CDR2 FYNNEI. The CDR3 DNA follows: TGTGCCAGCAGGGTCGAACAGAGCTCCTACGAGCAGTACTTC. Encoded protein: CASRVEQSSYEQYF.

This clone appeared once. CDR3 DNA: TGCAGCGTTGCGTTGGTGGGAGTCCAAGAGACCCAGTACTTC. Protein: CSVALVGVQETQYF. The rearrangement joins TRBV29-1 to TRBJ2-5; weak D call: TRBD2 (5 bases). Between the trimmed V and J ends, which lost 4 bases and 1 base, there was a span of 13 bases. Germline V gene lookup returns CDR1 SQVTM and CDR2 ANQGSEA. This CDR3 has 14 amino acids.

V usage is TRBV2 and J usage is TRBJ1-5; weak D call: TRBD1 (6 bases). V lost 6 bases, J lost 4 bases, and 10 bases lay in between. Germline-derived CDR1 and CDR2 are SNHLY and FYNNEI. The CDR3 is 13 residues long. This CDR3 is CASRDQGNQPQHF. The CDR3 DNA is TGTGCCAGCAGAGACCAGGGGAATCAGCCCCAGCATTTT. Based on the CDR3 plus reference TRBV2 and TRBJ1-5, the full variable domain is EPEVTQTPSHQVTQMGQEVILRCVPISNHLYFYWYRQILGQKVEFLVSFYNNEISEKSEIFDDQFSVERPDGSNFTLKIRSTKLEDSAMYFCASRDQGNQPQHFGDGTRLSIL.

V is TRBV14 and J is TRBJ2-2, with D possibly being TRBD1 (6 bases). The germline gives CDR1 SGHDN, CDR2 FVKESK. Trimming pared 4 bases from V and 7 bases from J, leaving 13 bases between. CDR3 length: 14 residues. The CDR3 region has the DNA TGTGCCAGCAGCCTCGACAGGCTCAACGGGGAGCTGTTTTTT. Translating it yields CASSLDRLNGELFF.

The rearrangement links TRBV19 to TRBJ2-7; 7 bases fit TRBD2. After removal of 5 bases from V and 0 bases from J, the junction contained 7 bases not matched to a gene. The CDR3 totals 15 residues. CDR1 and CDR2 (germline): LNHDA, SQIVND (reference sequence). The chain's CDR3 is CASSLTSEGSYEQYF. In DNA form, the CDR3 reads TGTGCCAGTAGTCTAACTAGCGAGGGCTCCTACGAGCAGTACTTC.